This TCR beta chain was profiled in a study of Tregs in tolerant kidney transplant recipients. The protocol was immunoSEQ multiplex PCR, while the TCRdb copy is restricted to in-frame clones and leaves out a portion. Counted here are 15,000 to 17,000 clones, roughly 50% occurring once; the ten biggest clones make up under 4%. Germline CDR1 and CDR2: SGHRS and YFSETQ. Trimming took 1 base from V and 5 from J, leaving 10 bases between them. The CDR3 contains 14 residues. There are a few counts of this clone. No antigen is known for it. Recipient PBMCs carried a CFSE label and met irradiated graft donor PBMCs for six to seven days before FACS sorting.

Sequencing used CD4+ T cells from blood cultured with allogeneic cells, obtained before the transplant. This sequence joins TRBV5-1 and TRBJ2-1, with D hard to call. The TCR was taken from a human patient who received a combined kidney and bone marrow transplant. This CDR3 reads CASSLLAQHNEQFF. The CDR3 bases are TGCGCCAGCAGCTTGCTTGCACAACACAATGAGCAGTTCTTC.